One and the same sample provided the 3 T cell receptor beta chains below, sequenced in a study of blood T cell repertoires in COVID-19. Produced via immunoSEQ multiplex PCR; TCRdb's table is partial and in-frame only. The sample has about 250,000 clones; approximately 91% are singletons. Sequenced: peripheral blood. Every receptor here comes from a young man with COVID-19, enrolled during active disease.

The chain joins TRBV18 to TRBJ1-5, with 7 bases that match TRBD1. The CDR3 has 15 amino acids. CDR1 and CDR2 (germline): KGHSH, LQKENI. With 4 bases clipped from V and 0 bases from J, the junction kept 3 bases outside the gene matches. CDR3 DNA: TGTGCCAGCTCACAGGGGGCATATAGCAATCAGCCCCAGCATTTT. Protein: CASSQGAYSNQPQHF. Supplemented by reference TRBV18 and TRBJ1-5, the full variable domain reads NAGVMQNPRHLVRRRGQEARLRCSPMKGHSHVYWYRQLPEEGLKFMVYLQKENIIDESGMPKERFSAEFPKEGPSILRIQQVVRGDSAAYFCASSQGAYSNQPQHFGDGTRLSIL.

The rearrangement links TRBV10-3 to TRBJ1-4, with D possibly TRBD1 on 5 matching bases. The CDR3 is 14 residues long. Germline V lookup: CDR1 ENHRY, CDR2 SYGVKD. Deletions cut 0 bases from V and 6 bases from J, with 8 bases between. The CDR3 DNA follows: TGTGCCATCAGTGAGTCACAGGCGGATGAAAAACTGTTTTTT. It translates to CAISESQADEKLFF.

CDR3 nucleotides: TGTGCCAGCTCTTCGACCGGGGAGGATGGCTACACCTTC. It encodes CASSSTGEDGYTF. J is TRBJ1-2 and V is TRBV18; D gene ambiguous. Germline V gives CDR1 KGHSH, CDR2 LQKENI. V was trimmed by 6 bases and J by 6 bases, leaving 14 bases between them. The CDR3 covers 13 residues.